This is a list of T cell receptor beta chains from one sample in a study of shared clonotypes between healthy human individuals. The assay was immunoSEQ multiplex PCR, and TCRdb's table has in-frame clones only and misses some. The table has about 1.1 million clones, approximately 78% seen once. Sample: memory CD4+ T cells from PBMCs. The receptors were sampled from a man between 18 and 35 years old in good health. Some clones in this sample may be carry-over from other donors' samples. CDR3s leave out the opening cysteine and the closing phenylalanine or tryptophan. D genes are given only for firm matches. The size field is filled for only some rows; it gives once, few, many or a size class.

clone size | CDR3 length | D gene | V gene | CDR3 protein
once | 14 | NA | TRBV7-3 | ASSSTPGLMNTEAF
NA | 11 | TRBD2 | TRBV2 | ASRAGGAGELF
many | 13 | TRBD2 | TRBV5-1 | ASSLSGGSEYEQY
NA | 9 | NA | TRBV20-1 | SEVKVAEQY
NA | 13 | TRBD2 | TRBV18 | ASSAASGSADTQY
NA | 11 | TRBD1 | TRBV2 | ASTSTGVDPQH
NA | 11 | NA | TRBV11-2 | ASSFGPLDTQY
NA | 10 | NA | TRBV6-1 | ASGAGYNEQF
NA | 14 | TRBD1 | TRBV5-1 | ASSEGAITGANVLT
NA | 14 | NA | TRBV7-2 | ASSYNQGPSGNTIY
NA | 14 | NA | TRBV6-5 | ASSYQRDSSYNEQF
NA | 10 | NA | TRBV29-1 | SVESGAYEQY
many | 11 | NA | TRBV27 | ASSFGSAQPQH
NA | 14 | TRBD2 | TRBV11-2 | ASSSAGVAGKYEQY
NA | 15 | NA | TRBV28 | ASSFVLWGPSNQPQH
NA | 13 | NA | TRBV7-3 | ASSFLGGLNTEAF
NA | 13 | NA | TRBV5-1 | ASSRSGTEFYEQY
NA | 17 | NA | TRBV1 | TSSQDPRLGWSGANVLT
NA | 13 | NA | TRBV6-5 | ASSRPLSGQETQY
NA | 12 | NA | TRBV7-2 | ASSLATWSYEQY
NA | 15 | NA | TRBV4-3 | ASSQDRGPSHAYEQY
few | 12 | TRBD2 | TRBV5-1 | ASSWTSSYNEQF
NA | 13 | TRBD1 | TRBV28 | ASRHDRGLNYGYT